The 5 T cell receptor beta chains presented below share a single source sample, sequenced in a study of shared clonotypes between healthy human individuals. As defined, naive CD8 cells were CD45RO-negative and positively selected for CCR7, with terminally differentiated effector memory CD45RA+ cells excluded. Assay used: immunoSEQ multiplex PCR; TCRdb lists only in-frame clones, some missing. This sample has roughly 600,000 clones, with about 98% found just once. The sequenced sample was naive CD8+ T cells sorted from blood. These receptors were obtained from a man aged 25-45 years in good health.

V and J are TRBV13 and TRBJ2-4, with D tentatively TRBD1 (6 bases). Deletions cut 7 bases from V and 6 bases from J, with 22 bases between. The germline gives CDR1 PRHDT, CDR2 FYEKMQ (reference sequence). This CDR3 has 16 amino acids. The CDR3 here is CASTLRGAGVGNIQYF. The CDR3 DNA sequence: TGTGCCAGCACCCTAAGGGGTGCAGGGGTCGGAAACATTCAGTACTTC.

The chain carries TRBV2 and TRBJ2-7; D might be TRBD2 (6 bases). This CDR3 is 16 amino acids long. Germline CDR1 and CDR2: SNHLY and FYNNEI. The germline V and J ends were trimmed by 0 bases and 2 bases, with 14 bases remaining between them. CDR3 protein: CASSEALGRGAYEQYF. CDR3 DNA sequence: TGTGCCAGCAGTGAAGCTCTCGGGAGAGGGGCCTACGAGCAGTACTTC. Full variable domain (outside the CDR3, taken from reference TRBV2 and TRBJ2-7): EPEVTQTPSHQVTQMGQEVILRCVPISNHLYFYWYRQILGQKVEFLVSFYNNEISEKSEIFDDQFSVERPDGSNFTLKIRSTKLEDSAMYFCASSEALGRGAYEQYFGPGTRLTVT.

This rearrangement joins TRBV13 to TRBJ2-3; TRBD2 aligns across 8 bases. The V segment lost 6 bases and the J segment 1 base; nucleotides outside the gene matches: 6. The CDR3 covers 15 residues. Germline V gene data show CDR1 as PRHDT and CDR2 as FYEKMQ (reference sequence). In nucleotides, the CDR3 is TGTGCCAGCAGACCGAGCGGGAGCGGCACAGATACGCAGTATTTT. Its translation is CASRPSGSGTDTQYF. Looking up the rest from reference TRBV13 and TRBJ2-3 gives the full variable domain: AAGVIQSPRHLIKEKRETATLKCYPIPRHDTVYWYQQGPGQDPQFLISFYEKMQSDKGSIPDRFSAQQFSDYHSELNMSSLELGDSALYFCASRPSGSGTDTQYFGPGTRLTVL.

V usage is TRBV13 and J usage is TRBJ2-7; 7 bases are a match to TRBD2. The CDR3 runs 16 residues. Germline CDR1 is PRHDT and CDR2 is FYEKMQ (reference sequence). After removal of 5 bases from V and 4 bases from J, the junction contained 14 bases not matched to a gene. The CDR3 sequence: CASSNAAGGSSYEQYF. DNA for the CDR3: TGTGCCAGCAGCAACGCAGCGGGCGGGAGTTCTTACGAGCAGTACTTC.

This chain joins TRBV7-9 and TRBJ2-3; 7 nucleotides align to TRBD1. With V trimmed by 5 bases and J by 0 bases, 8 bases remained unmatched. CDR1 is SEHNR, CDR2 FQNEAQ, per germline (reference sequence). The CDR3 is 16 residues long. The CDR3 region has the DNA TGTGCCAGCAGCGGAACAGGGGCCCTTAGCACAGATACGCAGTATTTT. Translation: CASSGTGALSTDTQYF.